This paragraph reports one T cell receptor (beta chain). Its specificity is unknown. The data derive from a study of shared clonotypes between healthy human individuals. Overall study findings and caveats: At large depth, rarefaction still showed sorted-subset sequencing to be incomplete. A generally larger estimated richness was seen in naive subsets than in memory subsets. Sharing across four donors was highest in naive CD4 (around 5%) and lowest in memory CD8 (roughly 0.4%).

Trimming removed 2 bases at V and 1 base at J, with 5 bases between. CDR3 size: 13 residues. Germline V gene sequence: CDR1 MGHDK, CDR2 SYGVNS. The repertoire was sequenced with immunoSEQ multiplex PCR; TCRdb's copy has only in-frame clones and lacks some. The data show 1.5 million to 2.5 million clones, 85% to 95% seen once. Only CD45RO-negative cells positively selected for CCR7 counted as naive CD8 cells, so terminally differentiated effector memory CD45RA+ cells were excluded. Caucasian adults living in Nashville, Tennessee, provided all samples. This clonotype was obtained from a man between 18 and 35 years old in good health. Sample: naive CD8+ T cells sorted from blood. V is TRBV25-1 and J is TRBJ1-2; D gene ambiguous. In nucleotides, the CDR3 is TGTGCCAGCAGTGAAGTCCTTAACTATGGCTACACCTTC. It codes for CASSEVLNYGYTF.